The 14 T cell receptor beta chains in this list originate from one sample, sequenced in a study of blood T cell repertoires in COVID-19. Sequencing was performed with immunoSEQ multiplex PCR; in TCRdb, only in-frame clones are kept and a portion is missing. Of about 27,000 clones in the sample, less than 90% are singletons; the top ten hold 4% to 5.5%. The sample taken for sequencing was peripheral blood. These receptors came from a man in his 70s with active COVID-19.

This chain uses TRBV2 with TRBJ2-2; weak D call: TRBD1 (5 bases). With 3 bases removed from V and 0 bases from J, the gap between germline ends came to 5 bases. The V gene's germline CDR1 is SNHLY and CDR2 FYNNEI. The CDR3 is made up of 14 amino acids. CDR3 DNA sequence: TGTGCCAGCAGTGACAGGGCGAACACCGGGGAGCTGTTTTTT. Its protein product is CASSDRANTGELFF.

The genes are TRBV5-4 and TRBJ1-2; D gene unclear. The V and J ends lost 0 bases and 4 bases respectively, with 7 bases between them. The germline gives CDR1 SGHNT, CDR2 YYREEE (reference sequence). The CDR3 has 13 amino acids. DNA for the CDR3: TGTGCCAGCAGCTTGGAACAGAGCTATGGCTACACCTTC. Protein product: CASSLEQSYGYTF.

This clone is a singleton in its sample. The chain links TRBV19 to TRBJ2-7; 9 bases line up with TRBD2. Losses at the gene ends were 4 bases for V and 0 bases for J; bases not matched to a gene: 4. CDR1 and CDR2 (germline): LNHDA, SQIVND (reference sequence). The CDR3 totals 15 residues. For the CDR3, the DNA is TGTGCCAGTAGTAAGGCGGGGGGGAGCTCCTACGAGCAGTACTTC. Translating gives CASSKAGGSSYEQYF.

The chain recombines TRBV18 with TRBJ1-3, with 9 bases matching TRBD1. CDR1 and CDR2 (germline): KGHSH, LQKENI. There are 15 residues in the CDR3. After removal of 6 bases from V and 10 bases from J, the junction contained 13 bases not matched to a gene. In DNA form, the CDR3 reads TGTGCCAGCTCTCGACCGGGACAGGGATTAACAACCATATATTTT. The encoded protein is CASSRPGQGLTTIYF.

The genes are TRBV9 and TRBJ2-7; D is perhaps TRBD1 (5 bases). V was trimmed by 0 bases and J by 5 bases, leaving 12 bases between them. This CDR3 region has 14 residues. Looked up from germline, CDR1 is SGDLS and CDR2 is YYNGEE. The CDR3 bases are TGTGCCAGCAGCGTAGGGGGAAGGGGCAACGAGCAGTACTTC. Its translation: CASSVGGRGNEQYF.

The chain recombines TRBV7-2 with TRBJ2-7; 8 bases align to TRBD1. CDR3 length: 12 amino acids. Germline V gene sequence: CDR1 SGHTA, CDR2 FQGNSA. Losses at the gene ends were 5 bases for V and 7 bases for J; bases not matched to a gene: 4. The CDR3 DNA reads as TGTGCCAGCAGCCGACAGGGGTGGGAGCAGTACTTC. Its protein is CASSRQGWEQYF. The variable domain in full, with the rest retrieved from reference TRBV7-2 and TRBJ2-7, is GAGVSQSPSNKVTEKGKDVELRCDPISGHTALYWYRQSLGQGLEFLIYFQGNSAPDKSGLPSDRFSAERTGGSVSTLTIQRTQQEDSAVYLCASSRQGWEQYFGPGTRLTVT.

The V call is TRBV5-6, the J call TRBJ2-7, with 9 nucleotides matching TRBD2. V shed 0 bases, J shed 2 bases, and the junction held 3 bases outside the gene matches. The CDR3 totals 15 residues. Germline CDR1 SGHDT, CDR2 YYEEEE. CDR3 residues: CASSLAGLAAYEQYF. The CDR3 DNA reads TGTGCCAGCAGCTTGGCGGGACTAGCTGCCTACGAGCAGTACTTC.

V is TRBV11-2 and J is TRBJ1-4, with 8 bases fitting TRBD1. The germline V gene encodes CDR1 SGHAT and CDR2 FQNNGV. CDR3 length: 14 residues. Trimming at V came to 0 bases and at J to 14 bases, leaving 8 bases not matched to a gene. The CDR3 DNA reads TGTGCCAGCAGCTTAGAACGTCAGGGGGCAAGGCTGTTTTTT. Translated: CASSLERQGARLFF.

The chain uses TRBV10-3 and TRBJ1-1, with TRBD1 as a possible D gene (6 bases). Per the germline V gene, CDR1 is ENHRY and CDR2 is SYGVKD. V dropped 5 bases and J dropped 9 bases, with 13 bases sitting between them. The CDR3 contains 12 residues. CDR3 nucleotides: TGTGCCATCAGTCCGGACAGAGATCAAGCTTTCTTT. It yields the protein CAISPDRDQAFF.

The genes are TRBV6-2 or TRBV6-3 and TRBJ1-3, with 7 bases matching TRBD1. The trim removed 4 bases at V and 0 bases at J, leaving 3 bases unmatched. CDR1 is MNHEY and CDR2 is SVGEGT in the germline V gene. The CDR3 is 15 residues long. The CDR3 reads CASSWGQLSGNTIYF. For the CDR3, the DNA is TGTGCCAGCAGTTGGGGACAGCTCTCTGGAAACACCATATATTTT.

This clone occurred once. V and J are TRBV3-1 (or the pseudogene TRBV3-2) and TRBJ2-5; 12 bases agree with TRBD2. The CDR3 totals 14 residues. Germline V CDR1 and CDR2: LGHDT, YNNKEL (reference sequence). V lost 7 bases to trimming and J lost 4 bases; unmatched junction nucleotides: 4. CDR3 protein: CASMPTSGGETQYF. The DNA of the CDR3 is TGTGCCAGCATGCCGACTAGCGGGGGAGAGACCCAGTACTTC.

This chain links TRBV6-1 with TRBJ2-1; 7 positions agree with TRBD1. V trimming: 3 bases; J trimming: 7 bases; junction bases outside the gene matches: 6. This CDR3 comprises 14 residues. Germline CDR1 and CDR2: MNHNS and SASEGT. The CDR3 here is CASSDRTGRNEQFF. The CDR3 region has the DNA TGTGCCAGCAGTGACCGGACAGGCAGGAATGAGCAGTTCTTC.

This sequence joins TRBV5-4 and TRBJ1-3; D is possibly TRBD1 (6 bases). Trimming removed 4 bases from V and 2 bases from J, with 10 bases in between. Per the germline V gene, CDR1 is SGHNT and CDR2 is YYREEE (reference sequence). CDR3 length: 14 amino acids. CDR3 DNA sequence: TGTGCCAGCAGCCCTTCAGGGGCTGGAAACACCATATATTTT. Translation: CASSPSGAGNTIYF.

The CDR3 DNA reads TGTGCCAGCAGCCGCGGGCCTAGCGGGGACCTTTTGGGCAATGAGCAGTTCTTC. Its protein is CASSRGPSGDLLGNEQFF. This chain links TRBV11-2 with TRBJ2-1, with 9 bases aligning to TRBD2. Germline assignment: CDR1 SGHAT and CDR2 FQNNGV. The ends lost 5 bases at V and 6 bases at J; junction bases unmatched: 17. This CDR3 region has 18 residues.